This passage covers 19 T cell receptor beta chains from one sample sequenced in a study of graft-versus-host responses after intestinal transplantation. These receptors lack a known antigen. Clones were read by immunoSEQ multiplex PCR, and TCRdb kept only the in-frame ones, dropping some. The sample contains roughly 89,000 clones, about nine tenths of which appear only once. The sequenced sample was unstimulated CD4+ T cells sorted from spleen or lymph node cells, obtained before intestinal transplant. Receptors originate from a human donor who received an intestinal transplant.

This chain uses TRBV7-9 with TRBJ2-7; maybe TRBD1 (5 bases). This CDR3 comprises 14 residues. Trimming removed 3 bases from V and 4 bases from J, with 13 bases in between. In germline, CDR1 is SEHNR, CDR2 FQNEAQ (reference sequence). CDR3 nucleotides: TGTGCCAGCAGCTTGCCAGGGATGGATTACGAGCAGTACTTC. Its protein is CASSLPGMDYEQYF.

V is TRBV5-1 and J is TRBJ2-5; TRBD2 matches at 8 bases. V trimming: 0 bases; J trimming: 1 base; junction bases outside the gene matches: 8. The CDR3 sequence is 17 residues long. CDR1 is SGHRS and CDR2 is YFSETQ in the germline V gene. CDR3 sequence: CASSLGTVAGSQETQYF. In DNA, the CDR3 is TGCGCCAGCAGCTTGGGGACTGTAGCGGGGAGCCAAGAGACCCAGTACTTC.

This chain uses TRBV27 with TRBJ2-3; D not resolved. CDR1 MNHEY and CDR2 SMNVEV come from the germline V gene (reference sequence). The length of the CDR3 is 16 residues. Between the trimmed V and J ends, which lost 0 bases and 3 bases, there was a span of 13 bases. CDR3: CASSLSLGLPTDTQYF. The CDR3 DNA reads TGTGCCAGCAGTTTATCGCTCGGGTTACCGACAGATACGCAGTATTTT.

The rearrangement joins TRBV19 to TRBJ1-1, with 7 bases matching TRBD1. Germline V gene lookup returns CDR1 LNHDA and CDR2 SQIVND (reference sequence). The ends lost 5 bases at V and 5 bases at J; junction bases unmatched: 8. The CDR3 consists of 14 residues. The CDR3 coding sequence is TGTGCCAGTAGTGGTACAGGGGTAGGGACTGAAGCTTTCTTT. This sequence encodes CASSGTGVGTEAFF.

The chain employs TRBV19 and TRBJ1-2; no clear D gene. The germline V and J ends were trimmed by 3 bases and 2 bases, with 10 bases remaining between them. This CDR3 spans 14 amino acids. Germline assignment: CDR1 LNHDA and CDR2 SQIVND (reference sequence). CDR3 sequence (DNA): TGTGCCAGTAGTATCAGTTCGGAGAACTATGGCTACACCTTC. Protein product: CASSISSENYGYTF.

This clone has more than one count but fewer than ten. This chain connects TRBV6-1 to TRBJ2-6; D uncertain. The CDR3 is made up of 13 amino acids. Trimming left V 8 bases short and J 0 bases short, with 5 bases between. The V gene's germline CDR1 is MNHNS and CDR2 SASEGT. The CDR3 DNA reads as TGTGCCAGCCAAATCTCTGGGGCCAACGTCCTGACTTTC. As protein: CASQISGANVLTF.

The rearrangement uses TRBV6-5 and TRBJ2-4; maybe TRBD2 (6 bases). V lost 8 bases, J lost 9 bases, and 14 bases lay in between. The CDR3 is 12 residues long. Germline V lookup: CDR1 MNHEY, CDR2 SVGAGI. The CDR3 coding sequence is TGTGCCAGCCACGGGGAGGTTGGCATTCAGTACTTC. It yields the protein CASHGEVGIQYF.

This clone occurred once. The V call is TRBV5-4, the J call TRBJ1-2, with 10 bases aligning to TRBD1. The CDR3 covers 14 residues. The germline V gene encodes CDR1 SGHNT and CDR2 YYREEE (reference sequence). With 3 bases clipped from V and 2 bases from J, the junction kept 1 base outside the gene matches. CDR3 region: CASSWGQGNYGYTF. CDR3 sequence (DNA): TGTGCCAGCAGCTGGGGACAGGGGAACTATGGCTACACCTTC.

This clone was seen a handful of times. The V gene is TRBV7-2, the J gene TRBJ1-1, with D uncertain. Looked up from germline, CDR1 is SGHTA and CDR2 is FQGNSA. The CDR3 is 14 amino acids. Trimming left V 7 bases short and J 1 base short, with 13 bases between. This CDR3 reads CASTPRGPNTEAFF. CDR3 DNA sequence: TGTGCCAGCACCCCCCGCGGCCCGAACACTGAAGCTTTCTTT. The full variable domain, with the rest looked up from reference TRBV7-2 and TRBJ1-1, is GAGVSQSPSNKVTEKGKDVELRCDPISGHTALYWYRQSLGQGLEFLIYFQGNSAPDKSGLPSDRFSAERTGGSVSTLTIQRTQQEDSAVYLCASTPRGPNTEAFFGQGTRLTVV.

This rearrangement joins TRBV25-1 to TRBJ1-6, with TRBD1 matching over 8 bases. V shed 5 bases and J 7 bases; nucleotides not matched to a gene: 7. CDR1 MGHDK and CDR2 SYGVNS come from the germline V gene. The CDR3 sequence is 15 residues long. The CDR3 bases are TGTGCCAGCAGTTCCCGGACAGGGTGGAATTCACCCCTCCACTTT. Encoded protein: CASSSRTGWNSPLHF. The variable domain in full, with the rest retrieved from reference TRBV25-1 and TRBJ1-6, is EADIYQTPRYLVIGTGKKITLECSQTMGHDKMYWYQQDPGMELHLIHYSYGVNSTEKGDLSSESTVSRIRTEHFPLTLESARPSHTSQYLCASSSRTGWNSPLHFGNGTRLTVT.

The chain joins TRBV7-9 to TRBJ1-5; TRBD1 agrees at 11 bases. Trimming removed 5 bases from V and 5 bases from J; junction bases left unmatched: 2. Germline-derived CDR1 and CDR2 are SEHNR and FQNEAQ (reference sequence). This CDR3 is built from 14 residues. The CDR3 DNA reads as TGTGCCAGCAGCCTGGGACAGGGGGATCAGCCCCAGCATTTT. Translating gives CASSLGQGDQPQHF. Drawing the rest from reference TRBV7-9 and TRBJ1-5, the complete variable domain is DTGVSQNPRHKITKRGQNVTFRCDPISEHNRLYWYRQTLGQGPEFLTYFQNEAQLEKSRLLSDRFSAERPKGSFSTLEIQRTEQGDSAMYLCASSLGQGDQPQHFGDGTRLSIL.

The chain has TRBV9 and TRBJ2-5, with a tentative D call TRBD1 (5 bases). V lost 6 bases and J 0 bases, leaving 18 bases between the germline ends. Germline CDR1 is SGDLS and CDR2 is YYNGEE. This CDR3 is built from 16 residues. CDR3 nucleotide sequence: TGTGCCAGCACCTTGTCCTATGGGGCGGACCAAGAGACCCAGTACTTC. It is translated as CASTLSYGADQETQYF.

The chain joins TRBV7-2 to TRBJ2-5, with 12 positions matching TRBD2. Trimming at V came to 3 bases and at J to 2 bases, leaving 4 bases not matched to a gene. The germline gives CDR1 SGHTA, CDR2 FQGNSA. This CDR3 region has 16 residues. DNA for the CDR3: TGTGCCAGCAGCTTGTCGACTAGCGGGGGACAAGAGACCCAGTACTTC. Translated, it gives CASSLSTSGGQETQYF. Together with reference TRBV7-2 and TRBJ2-5, the CDR3 gives the full variable domain: GAGVSQSPSNKVTEKGKDVELRCDPISGHTALYWYRQSLGQGLEFLIYFQGNSAPDKSGLPSDRFSAERTGGSVSTLTIQRTQQEDSAVYLCASSLSTSGGQETQYFGPGTRLLVL.

V gene TRBV4-3 combines with J gene TRBJ2-2; 8 bases line up with TRBD2. The germline CDR1 and CDR2 sequences are LGHNA and YSLEER. The ends lost 4 bases at V and 4 bases at J; junction bases unmatched: 5. CDR3 length: 15 residues. CDR3 sequence (DNA): TGCGCCAGCAGCCCGTACGGGGGGGCCACCGGGGAGCTGTTTTTT. Protein sequence: CASSPYGGATGELFF.

The rearrangement links TRBV27 to TRBJ2-3; D unclear. V lost 2 bases and J 2 bases, leaving 14 bases between the germline ends. CDR1 is MNHEY and CDR2 is SMNVEV in the germline V gene (reference sequence). The CDR3 totals 16 residues. CDR3 bases: TGTGCCAGCAGTTTACGTCTAGGAACCACCACAGATACGCAGTATTTT. Amino acids: CASSLRLGTTTDTQYF.

This clone was seen only a few times. At the DNA level, this CDR3 is encoded by other sequences in the same sample as well. V is TRBV5-1 and J is TRBJ1-2, with a weak D call TRBD1 (5 bases). Germline values: CDR1 SGHRS, CDR2 YFSETQ. There are 13 residues in the CDR3. Trimming left V 0 bases short and J 2 bases short, with 5 bases between. In DNA form, the CDR3 reads TGCGCCAGCAGCTTGGCAGGGAACTATGGCTACACCTTC. Its protein product is CASSLAGNYGYTF. Variable domain in full (rest from reference TRBV5-1 and TRBJ1-2): KAGVTQTPRYLIKTRGQQVTLSCSPISGHRSVSWYQQTPGQGLQFLFEYFSETQRNKGNFPGRFSGRQFSNSRSEMNVSTLELGDSALYLCASSLAGNYGYTFGSGTRLTVV.

This chain links TRBV2 with TRBJ1-1, with D perhaps TRBD1 (5 bases). The germline V gene has CDR1 SNHLY and CDR2 FYNNEI. Trimming left V 6 bases short and J 1 base short, with 12 bases between. The CDR3 is 14 residues long. CDR3 nucleotide sequence: TGTGCCAGCAGCTTGATGGGGCCGAACACTGAAGCTTTCTTT. It yields the protein CASSLMGPNTEAFF.

V is TRBV7-9 and J is TRBJ1-6, with a possible D match to TRBD1 (6 bases). CDR1 and CDR2 (germline): SEHNR, FQNEAQ (reference sequence). The CDR3 runs 15 residues. V was cut by 4 bases and J by 13 bases, with 20 bases left in between. The CDR3: CASSSRQVALVPLHF. The CDR3 nucleotides are TGTGCCAGCAGCTCGAGACAGGTGGCCCTAGTGCCCCTCCACTTT.

J is TRBJ2-7 and V is TRBV4-2, with D tentatively TRBD1 (6 bases). CDR3 length: 16 amino acids. Germline loops: CDR1 LGHNA, CDR2 YNFKEQ. V was shortened by 0 bases and J by 0 bases, with 12 bases between the two germline ends. The CDR3 region has the DNA TGTGCCAGCAGCCAAGACATACAGGGCAGCTCCTACGAGCAGTACTTC. This encodes CASSQDIQGSSYEQYF.